These T cell receptor beta chains were read from a single sample in a study of T cell repertoires in cytomegalovirus infection. A single record per CDR3 protein comes from TCRdb applying MiXCR to the reads. The profile shows approximately 120,000 distinct CDR3 sequences, more than 25% of them singletons. These receptors are not linked to any known antigen. This specimen was CD8+ T cells from cultured PBMCs, taken from culture after CMV antigen stimulation. Receptors were obtained from a human donor in good health (CMV status not recorded). Some clones in this sample may be carry-over from other donors' samples. The CDR3 runs from the conserved cysteine through the conserved F or W. Each record gives: CDR3 DNA, CDR3 protein, clone size, D gene, J gene, V gene. A D gene is named only where the DNA matches it firmly. Clone size is given for some rows only: seen once, a few or many times, or a class if the clone is expanded.

TGTGCCAGCAGTGAAGCGACGTGGGGCACTGAAGCTTTCTTT,CASSEATWGTEAFF,NA,NA,TRBJ1-1,TRBV2
TGTGCCAGCAGTGAAGTCCTTGGGGGGGAAGAGACCCAGTACTTC,CASSEVLGGEETQYF,few,TRBD2,TRBJ2-5,TRBV25-1
TGCAGCGTTGGCCGGGGACAGGGGGCGAACGAGCAGTACTTC,CSVGRGQGANEQYF,NA,TRBD1,TRBJ2-7,TRBV29-1
TGTGCCAGCAGTCTGACTAGGTACAATGAGCAGTTCTTC,CASSLTRYNEQFF,many,NA,TRBJ2-1,TRBV12-3/TRBV12-4
TGTGCCAGCAGCTTAGATGCGACAGGGGGTGGGTACAATGAGCAGTTCTTC,CASSLDATGGGYNEQFF,few,TRBD1,TRBJ2-1,TRBV7-2
TGTGCCATCAGTGCGGTGGGGGTAGGAGAGACCCAGTACTTC,CAISAVGVGETQYF,NA,NA,TRBJ2-5,TRBV10-3
TGTGCCGCCGGTGTAGTTAATGAGCAGTTCTTC,CAAGVVNEQFF,many,NA,TRBJ2-1,TRBV15
TGTGCCAGCAGCTTGCTCTCCGGGACCATATATTTT,CASSLLSGTIYF,NA,NA,TRBJ1-3,TRBV5-4
TGTGCCAGCAGCAGAGACAGGGGTCTTGAAGCTTTCTTT,CASSRDRGLEAFF,many,TRBD1,TRBJ1-1,TRBV7-2
TGTGCCAGCAGTCAGGGGTTAAGGTCGACAGATACGCAGTATTTT,CASSQGLRSTDTQYF,NA,NA,TRBJ2-3,TRBV28
TGCGCCAGCAGCCCCGGTCCGGGACTGAACACTGAAGCTTTCTTT,CASSPGPGLNTEAFF,few,NA,TRBJ1-1,TRBV4-3
TGTGCCAGCAGCTTATCGGTTGTGGATTCACCCCTCCACTTT,CASSLSVVDSPLHF,many,NA,TRBJ1-6,TRBV7-6
TGCGCCAGCAGCCAAGGTCAAACCCCCTACGAGCAGTACTTC,CASSQGQTPYEQYF,NA,NA,TRBJ2-7,TRBV4-3
TGCAGCGTTGAAGATAGCGGGGGAGGGAACACCGGGGAGCTGTTTTTT,CSVEDSGGGNTGELFF,few,TRBD2,TRBJ2-2,TRBV29-1
TGTGCCAGCAGGTCAGGGGCAGGGACGCAGTATTTT,CASRSGAGTQYF,NA,NA,TRBJ2-3,TRBV6-1
TGTGCCAGCAGCTGGACAGGGACCCCCGGGGAGCTGTTTTTT,CASSWTGTPGELFF,many,TRBD1,TRBJ2-2,TRBV7-2
TGTGCCAGCAGCTTAGGAGGGGACAGCTCTGGAAACACCATATATTTT,CASSLGGDSSGNTIYF,NA,TRBD1,TRBJ1-3,TRBV7-9
TGTGCCACCAGTGAAGGGCTCACGAACACCGGGGAGCTGTTTTTT,CATSEGLTNTGELFF,few,NA,TRBJ2-2,TRBV24-1
TGTGCCAGCAGTTACGGACTTTCAGATACGCAGTATTTT,CASSYGLSDTQYF,NA,NA,TRBJ2-3,TRBV12-3/TRBV12-4
TGTGCCAGCAGCGGGCGACAGGGGATGAACACTGAAGCTTTCTTT,CASSGRQGMNTEAFF,NA,TRBD1,TRBJ1-1,TRBV7-6
TGTGCCAGCAGCTGGGGACAGGGGGCAGGTGCTTTCTTT,CASSWGQGAGAFF,many,TRBD1,TRBJ1-1,TRBV7-2
TGTGCCAGCTCACCAAGTATCGAGTTCACCTACAATGAGCAGTTCTTC,CASSPSIEFTYNEQFF,many,NA,TRBJ2-1,TRBV18
TGTGCCAGCAGTGGGACAGATTTGGGGACTTTCTTT,CASSGTDLGTFF,few,NA,TRBJ1-1,TRBV6-1
TGCGCCAGCAGCCAAGAAGTCCCAGGGAGTGGCTACACCTTC,CASSQEVPGSGYTF,NA,NA,TRBJ1-2,TRBV4-1
TGTGCCAGCAGTTTCCAGGGGTTCATCAGGGAGCTGTTTTTT,CASSFQGFIRELFF,NA,NA,TRBJ2-2,TRBV27
TGTGCCAGCAGCTTAACGATCGGCTCCTACGAGCAGTACTTC,CASSLTIGSYEQYF,few,NA,TRBJ2-7,TRBV7-3
TGTGCCAGCAGTGTGTACAGGGGGCCCAACGAGCAGTACTTC,CASSVYRGPNEQYF,few,TRBD1,TRBJ2-7,TRBV28
TGCAGTGCTAGAGACCCCCCCCGGATGATCTACGAGCAGTACTTC,CSARDPPRMIYEQYF,NA,NA,TRBJ2-7,TRBV20-1
TGTGCCAGCAGCCAAGATCCTCAGGGGATCGGGGACATTCAGTACTTC,CASSQDPQGIGDIQYF,few,NA,TRBJ2-4,TRBV3-1
TGTGCCAGCAGCTCGATATTGGGACAGGGATCCTACAATGAGCAGTTCTTC,CASSSILGQGSYNEQFF,NA,TRBD1,TRBJ2-1,TRBV7-6
TGTGCCAGCAGCCCAGGAGGACAGTCCAGTTCACCCCTCCACTTT,CASSPGGQSSSPLHF,NA,NA,TRBJ1-6,TRBV6-5
TGTGCCAGCAGCTTGGATTGGGGTCCAGGAAACACCATATATTTT,CASSLDWGPGNTIYF,NA,NA,TRBJ1-3,TRBV5-4
TGTGCCAGCAGCCATCCAAGCCATGAGCAGTTCTTC,CASSHPSHEQFF,NA,NA,TRBJ2-1,TRBV6-2/TRBV6-3
TGTGCCAGCAGCTCCTACAGGGGCGGGAGCACCGGGGAGCTGTTTTTT,CASSSYRGGSTGELFF,few,NA,TRBJ2-2,TRBV11-2